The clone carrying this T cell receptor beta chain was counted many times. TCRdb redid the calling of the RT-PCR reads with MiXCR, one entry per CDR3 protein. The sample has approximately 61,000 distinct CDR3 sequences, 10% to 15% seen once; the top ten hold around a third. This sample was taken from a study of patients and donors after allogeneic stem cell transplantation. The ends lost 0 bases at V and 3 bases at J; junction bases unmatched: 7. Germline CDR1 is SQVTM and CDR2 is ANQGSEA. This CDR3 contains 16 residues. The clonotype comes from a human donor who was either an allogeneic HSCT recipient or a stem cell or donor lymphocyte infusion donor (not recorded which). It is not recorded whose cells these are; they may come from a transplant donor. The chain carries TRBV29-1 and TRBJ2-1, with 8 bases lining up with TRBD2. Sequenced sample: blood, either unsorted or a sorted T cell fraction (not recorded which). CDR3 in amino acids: CSVEDPLAGSYNEQFF. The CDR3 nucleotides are TGCAGCGTTGAAGATCCCTTAGCGGGAAGCTACAATGAGCAGTTCTTC.